The clone carrying this T cell receptor (beta chain) was counted once. Its cognate antigen is unknown. The data were taken from a study of cytomegalovirus exposure and HLA in healthy donors. There are 15 residues in the CDR3. V trimming: 5 bases; J trimming: 2 bases; junction bases outside the gene matches: 6. CDR1 is SNHLY, CDR2 FYNNEI, per germline. Findings and limits, study-wide: Reportedly, TCR beta sequences accurately predicted HLA-A and HLA-B alleles in most subjects.

The PCR employed 60 Vbeta primers together with 13 Jbeta primers. Clones were read by immunoSEQ multiplex PCR, and TCRdb kept only the in-frame ones, dropping some. The profile shows around 200,000 clones, approximately 80% of them singletons. Sequencing was carried out using PBMCs. The gene calls are TRBV2 and TRBJ2-1; 7 bases are shared with TRBD2. The source is a girl under 10 years old in good health and CMV-seronegative. CDR3 bases: TGTGCCAGCAGTACCCTCCGGGGGGCCTACAATGAGCAGTTCTTC. Translation: CASSTLRGAYNEQFF.